The sequence of this T cell receptor beta chain was determined in a study of blood T cell repertoires in COVID-19 (dated by TCRdb to 2018 to 2021). Looking at the study overall: Samples from collaborators originated in the United States, Italy and Spain and spanned both the acute and convalescent phases of COVID-19. The material from the prospective study consisted of cDNA or gDNA derived from T cells, B-cell-depleted T cells, or PBMCs. Subjects who had been exposed to COVID-19, were actively infected with it, or had recovered from it provided the deeply sampled blood TCRbeta repertoires that made up the dataset. The repertoires were released in a freely available public database meant as a resource for research on the immune response to SARS-CoV-2. The samples were drawn from two sources: the first 160 participants of the ongoing ImmuneRACE study, and 950 to 1,500 subjects contributed by 6 global collaborators. Nearly every sample came with metadata listing a de-identified subject ID, COVID-19 status, age in years and sex. Where available, HLA class I and class II types were taken from metadata supplied by the sample provider and were not determined by assay-based typing.

The immunoSEQ Assay, a bias-controlled multiplex PCR, was used to amplify TCRbeta CDR3 regions from genomic DNA. The study's own analysis went as follows. The number of nucleated cells in each sample was estimated by amplification of reference gene primers within the assay. Sequence reads were collapsed and filtered to measure the absolute abundance of every unique TCRbeta CDR3 rearrangement. For each sample, productive Simpson clonality was calculated by taking the square root of Simpson's diversity index across productive rearrangements. The table comes from immuneACCESS by way of TCRdb, which keeps in-frame sequences with V and J called. Part of the clones is missing from these tables; in studies checked, under half for an unresolved V gene and the rest for unknown reasons. That table supplies the V and J calls and clone size; D and trimming were determined from the DNA. For this sample the table gives some 160,000 clones, of which 85% were detected only once. The ten top clones hold around 8.9% of the sample.

General study outcomes and caveats: Clinical and demographic metadata were provided uncurated, with the amount varying by source and participant.

On this clone: The antigen it binds to is not known. Base qualities are not provided; no much larger clone lies one nucleotide away.

At one collaborating source in Seattle, patients were enrolled during active infection and were followed longitudinally through the course of disease. Collaborating institutions collected whole blood in K2EDTA tubes following their own protocols. Collaborator samples were shipped for TCRbeta analysis as frozen whole blood, isolated PBMCs, or DNA extracted from either sample type. The TCR originated in a woman older than 75 with COVID-19, enrolled during active disease. Sample: peripheral blood.

CDR3 sequence: CASQPYRAGTEAFF. The nucleotides are TGTGCCAGTCAACCCTACAGGGCGGGCACTGAAGCTTTCTTT. This chain is built from TRBV27 and TRBJ1-1, with TRBD1 perhaps the D gene, on 6 matching bases. Trimming costs V 9 bases and J 4 bases, and their ends lie 18 bases apart. The germline V gene (reference sequence) yields MNHEY for CDR1 and SMNVEV for CDR2. From the cysteine up to the phenylalanine, the CDR3 has a length of 14 residues. Of all the DNA, just the CDR3 is kept, 42 bases in frame from base 1.